These 23 T cell receptor beta chains share one sample of origin, sequenced in a study of blood T cell repertoires in COVID-19. The table came from immunoSEQ multiplex PCR; TCRdb's copy has only in-frame clones and leaves some out. The sample lists 180,000 or so clones; approximately 80% were seen once. Sequencing was carried out using PBMCs or T cells enriched from blood (not recorded which). The receptors originated from a man aged 50-59 years who had recovered from COVID-19.

This clone has a single count. V is TRBV19 and J is TRBJ1-1; a possible D gene is TRBD1 (5 bases). CDR1 is LNHDA and CDR2 is SQIVND in the germline V gene (reference sequence). V shed 3 bases and J shed 4 bases, with 15 bases lying between them. This CDR3 has 15 amino acids. In DNA, the CDR3 is TGTGCCAGTAGTATTATAGGGGACGGGAGCACTGAAGCTTTCTTT. Protein product: CASSIIGDGSTEAFF.

This chain uses TRBV27 with TRBJ2-2; no clear D gene. Germline CDR1 and CDR2: MNHEY and SMNVEV (reference sequence). The CDR3 has 16 amino acids. V lost 4 bases and J lost 7, with 19 bases in between. For the CDR3, the DNA is TGTGCCAGCAGTTCTGACCCCGTGGCCCGCGGCGGGGAGCTGTTTTTT. It encodes CASSSDPVARGGELFF.

The chain is built from TRBV11-2 and TRBJ2-5; D unresolved. The CDR3 is 14 amino acids. V gave up 0 bases and J gave up 2 bases, with 7 bases separating them. The germline CDR1 and CDR2 sequences are SGHAT and FQNNGV. The CDR3 sequence is CASSLDVAQETQYF. The CDR3 DNA sequence: TGTGCCAGCAGCTTAGATGTGGCACAAGAGACCCAGTACTTC.

V is TRBV5-1 and J is TRBJ2-5, with TRBD2 matching 13 bases. CDR1 is SGHRS and CDR2 is YFSETQ in the germline V gene. J gave up 4 bases and V 4 bases, and 7 bases lay outside the gene matches. The CDR3 has 16 amino acids. CDR3 sequence (DNA): TGCGCCAGCAGCACACTAGCGGGGGGGCCAGGAGAGACCCAGTACTTC. Translating gives CASSTLAGGPGETQYF.

This clone was recorded once. The genes are TRBV3-1 (or the pseudogene TRBV3-2) and TRBJ1-2, with 7 bases fitting TRBD1. The V segment lost 4 bases and the J segment 8 bases; nucleotides outside the gene matches: 13. Germline V CDR1 and CDR2: LGHDT, YNNKEL (reference sequence). CDR3 length: 15 residues. Here the CDR3 DNA reads TGTGCCAGCAGCCCAACGGCCGGAGGGGGCGACGGCTACACCTTC. Translating it yields CASSPTAGGGDGYTF.

This chain joins TRBV7-2 and TRBJ2-5; TRBD2 is a possible D gene (6 bases). Germline V gene data show CDR1 as SGHTA and CDR2 as FQGNSA. V dropped 1 base and J dropped 1 base, with 13 bases sitting between them. The length of the CDR3 is 16 residues. CDR3 sequence: CASSLGIQGLQETQYF. CDR3 coding DNA: TGTGCCAGCAGCTTAGGGATTCAGGGACTCCAAGAGACCCAGTACTTC.

V usage is TRBV27 and J usage is TRBJ2-3, with D maybe TRBD1 (6 bases). CDR1 and CDR2 from the germline V gene are MNHEY and SMNVEV (reference sequence). V was pared by 5 bases and J by 8 bases, with 14 bases between. The CDR3 sequence is 13 residues long. The CDR3 nucleotides are TGTGCCAGCAGTATGGACAGTTGGGGTACGCAGTATTTT. Protein product: CASSMDSWGTQYF.

The J gene is TRBJ2-1, the V gene TRBV25-1, with TRBD2 matching 8 bases. Losses at the gene ends were 8 bases for V and 6 bases for J; bases not matched to a gene: 18. The CDR3 sequence is 17 residues long. Per the germline V gene, CDR1 is MGHDK and CDR2 is SYGVNS. Here the CDR3 reads CASAWGAGSGRSNEQFF. The CDR3 coding sequence is TGTGCCAGCGCGTGGGGGGCCGGGAGCGGGAGAAGCAATGAGCAGTTCTTC.

The chain combines TRBV11-2 with TRBJ1-4; D gene unclear. The CDR3 length is 13 residues. The V gene's germline CDR1 is SGHAT and CDR2 FQNNGV. V lost 2 bases to trimming and J lost 6 bases, with 7 bases between them. CDR3 sequence: CASSLRLDEKLFF. The CDR3 region has the DNA TGTGCCAGCAGCTTACGGTTAGATGAAAAACTGTTTTTT.

The chain carries TRBV4-2 and TRBJ2-5; 8 positions agree with TRBD2. Germline V gives CDR1 LGHNA, CDR2 YNFKEQ. Trimming cost V 4 bases and J 5 bases; bases outside gene matches: 12. The CDR3 contains 16 residues. CDR3 bases: TGTGCCAGCAGCCTAGAAACTAGCGGAACTAGGGAGACCCAGTACTTC. Amino acids: CASSLETSGTRETQYF.

This chain uses TRBV27 with TRBJ2-7; maybe TRBD1 (5 bases). Per germline, CDR1 MNHEY and CDR2 SMNVEV (reference sequence). The V gene lost 4 bases and the J gene lost 10 bases, with 11 bases spanning the gap. The CDR3 has 11 amino acids. The CDR3 DNA is TGTGCCAGCAGTTCTCGACAGAAACAGTACTTC. It translates to CASSSRQKQYF.

This clone was recorded a few times. The J gene is TRBJ2-7, the V gene TRBV27, with 13 bases fitting TRBD2. Unmatched junction bases numbered 12, after V lost 2 bases and J lost 8 bases. This CDR3 contains 17 residues. The V gene's germline CDR1 is MNHEY and CDR2 SMNVEV (reference sequence). CDR3 sequence (DNA): TGTGCCAGCAGTTTAGGGGGTGGAGGACTAGCGGGGGATCAGCAGTACTTC. Protein: CASSLGGGGLAGDQQYF.

This chain uses TRBV2 with TRBJ1-2; D is undetermined. CDR3 size: 13 residues. The germline V gene encodes CDR1 SNHLY and CDR2 FYNNEI. Trimming left V 3 bases short and J 0 bases short, with 5 bases between. In DNA form, the CDR3 reads TGTGCCAGCAGTGAGGGCACTAACTATGGCTACACCTTC. Amino acids: CASSEGTNYGYTF.

This chain joins TRBV12-3 or TRBV12-4 and TRBJ2-1; D is possibly TRBD2 (6 bases). Trimming removed 3 bases from V and 9 bases from J, with 12 bases in between. The CDR3 has 13 amino acids. CDR3 sequence reads: CASSLASVGEQFF. Here the CDR3 DNA reads TGTGCCAGCAGTTTGGCTAGCGTCGGTGAGCAGTTCTTC.

V and J are TRBV5-4 and TRBJ2-1; D remains unclear. The CDR3 extends over 14 amino acids. Trimming pared 0 bases from V and 2 bases from J, leaving 6 bases between. Germline V CDR1 and CDR2: SGHNT, YYREEE (reference sequence). For the CDR3, the DNA is TGTGCCAGCAGCTTGGAACTCCCCTACAATGAGCAGTTCTTC. It specifies CASSLELPYNEQFF.

The CDR3 sequence: CASSAQGADTQYF. The CDR3 DNA sequence: TGTGCCAGCAGCGCTCAGGGGGCAGATACGCAGTATTTT. The chain links TRBV9 to TRBJ2-3, with 7 bases fitting TRBD1. The CDR3 extends over 13 amino acids. V shed 3 bases and J 4 bases; nucleotides not matched to a gene: 2. CDR1 and CDR2 from the germline V gene are SGDLS and YYNGEE.

This clone was detected a few times. Other nucleotide sequences from this sample produce the same CDR3. The rearrangement links TRBV5-1 to TRBJ2-7; TRBD1 matches at 7 bases. The J segment lost 2 bases and the V segment lost 4 bases, leaving 6 bases of the junction unmatched. The CDR3 consists of 14 residues. CDR1 and CDR2 (germline): SGHRS, YFSETQ. CDR3 DNA: TGCGCCAGCAGCCTTACAGGGGAGACCTACGAGCAGTACTTC. It specifies CASSLTGETYEQYF. Using reference TRBV5-1 and TRBJ2-7 for the parts outside the CDR3, the full variable domain is KAGVTQTPRYLIKTRGQQVTLSCSPISGHRSVSWYQQTPGQGLQFLFEYFSETQRNKGNFPGRFSGRQFSNSRSEMNVSTLELGDSALYLCASSLTGETYEQYFGPGTRLTVT.

V gene TRBV3-1 (or the pseudogene TRBV3-2) combines with J gene TRBJ1-5; no clear D gene. V dropped 1 base and J dropped 2 bases, with 3 bases sitting between them. The germline CDR1 and CDR2 sequences are LGHDT and YNNKEL (reference sequence). The CDR3 contains 13 residues. CDR3 nucleotide sequence: TGTGCCAGCAGCCAAGTCGGCAATCAGCCCCAGCATTTT. Protein: CASSQVGNQPQHF.

J is TRBJ2-7 and V is TRBV6-5; 10 positions match TRBD1. The germline CDR1 and CDR2 sequences are MNHEY and SVGAGI. The CDR3 spans 15 residues. V shed 5 bases and J 0 bases; nucleotides not matched to a gene: 4. CDR3 bases: TGTGCCAGCAGTCTGACAGGGGGCGCCTCCTACGAGCAGTACTTC. This encodes CASSLTGGASYEQYF.

The rearrangement links TRBV10-2 to TRBJ2-1, with a possible D match to TRBD1 (7 bases). Trimming cost V 7 bases and J 0 bases, with 19 bases left between them. The CDR3 sequence is 17 residues long. Germline lookup yields CDR1 WSHSY and CDR2 SAAADI. CDR3 protein: CASTQGGQIVSYNEQFF. In nucleotides, the CDR3 is TGCGCCAGCACTCAGGGGGGCCAGATCGTCTCCTACAATGAGCAGTTCTTC.

As for this clone: The same CDR3 can be traced to other DNA sequences in this sample. The J gene is TRBJ2-3, the V gene TRBV19; D gene ambiguous. V was cut by 1 base and J by 0 bases, with 5 bases left in between. Germline V CDR1 and CDR2: LNHDA, SQIVND (reference sequence). This CDR3 is 14 amino acids long. CDR3 region: CASSIGLSTDTQYF. The CDR3 DNA reads as TGTGCCAGTAGTATAGGTCTGAGCACAGATACGCAGTATTTT.

The rearrangement links TRBV29-1 to TRBJ1-2, with D possibly TRBD1 on 6 matching bases. The length of the CDR3 is 12 residues. Germline CDR1 SQVTM, CDR2 ANQGSEA. Trimming pared 6 bases from V and 0 bases from J, leaving 8 bases between. Here the CDR3 reads CSVRTANYGYTF. The CDR3, as DNA: TGCAGCGTCAGGACAGCTAACTATGGCTACACCTTC.

The chain uses TRBV28 and TRBJ1-4; TRBD1 is a possible D gene (6 bases). This CDR3 has 14 amino acids. Germline values: CDR1 MDHEN, CDR2 SYDVKM. Trimming pared 4 bases from V and 8 bases from J, leaving 14 bases between. The CDR3 DNA reads as TGTGCCAGCAGTTCAGGGGCCGGGGAGGAAAAACTGTTTTTT. It translates to CASSSGAGEEKLFF.